This T cell receptor beta chain was identified in a study of beta chain features in type 1 diabetes. Study-wide findings and caveats: In the patient group, naive, central memory and Treg TCRB repertoires seemed more alike than in the healthy donor group. cDNA-based reads could over-represent cells with high TCR expression. Moderate but significant shortening of TCRB CDR3s was recorded in all four CD4+ subsets from Type 1 diabetes patients.

Sorting of CD4+ naive, central memory, regulatory and stem cell-like memory cells was performed via CD45RO/CCR7/CD25/CD127/CD95/CD27. Expressed TCRB transcripts were sequenced because the entire RNA isolate underwent reverse transcription. TCRdb keeps only in-frame clones here, not all; method: immunoSEQ multiplex PCR. The data show about 230,000 clones, 9% to 10% seen once. There are a few counts of this clone. Its antigen is still unknown. Sequencing was performed on naive CD4+ T cells from blood. The receptor's source is a young woman in good health.

The CDR3 sequence: CASSSGTVIGNTEAFF. The CDR3 bases are TGCGCCAGCAGCTCCGGGACAGTGATAGGGAACACTGAAGCTTTCTTT. V and J are TRBV5-1 and TRBJ1-1; 7 bases agree with TRBD1. The germline CDR1 and CDR2 sequences are SGHRS and YFSETQ. J gave up 1 base and V 3 bases, and 9 bases lay outside the gene matches. The CDR3 covers 16 residues. The variable domain in full, with the rest retrieved from reference TRBV5-1 and TRBJ1-1, is KAGVTQTPRYLIKTRGQQVTLSCSPISGHRSVSWYQQTPGQGLQFLFEYFSETQRNKGNFPGRFSGRQFSNSRSEMNVSTLELGDSALYLCASSSGTVIGNTEAFFGQGTRLTVV.